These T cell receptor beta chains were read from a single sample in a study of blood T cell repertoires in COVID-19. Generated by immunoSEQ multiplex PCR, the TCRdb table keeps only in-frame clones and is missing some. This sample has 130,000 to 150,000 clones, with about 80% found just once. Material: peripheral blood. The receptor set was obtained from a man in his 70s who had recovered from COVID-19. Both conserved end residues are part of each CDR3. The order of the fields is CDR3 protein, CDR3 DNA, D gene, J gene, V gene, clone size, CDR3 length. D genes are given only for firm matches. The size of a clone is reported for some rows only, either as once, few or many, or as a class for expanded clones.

CASSRDRARETQYF	TGTGCCAGCAGTAGGGACAGGGCGAGAGAGACCCAGTACTTC	TRBD1	TRBJ2-5	TRBV27	few	14
CASSLGPTAKTQYF	TGTGCCAGCAGCTTAGGCCCGACAGCTAAGACCCAGTACTTC	-	TRBJ2-5	TRBV7-9	-	14
CASRISGLNTEAFF	TGTGCCAGCAGAATCAGCGGGCTGAACACTGAAGCTTTCTTT	-	TRBJ1-1	TRBV2	-	14
CASSTGTSGSGYEQYF	TGTGCCAGCAGTACTGGGACTAGCGGGAGCGGGTACGAGCAGTACTTC	TRBD2	TRBJ2-7	TRBV2	-	16
CASSVSPGGTDTQYF	TGTGCCAGCAGCGTTAGTCCAGGGGGCACAGATACGCAGTATTTT	-	TRBJ2-3	TRBV9	-	15
CASSFGSGSNFVFF	-	-	TRBJ2-1	TRBV5-1	-	14
CSASNSGNPPPETGELFF	TGCAGTGCTAGTAATAGCGGGAACCCCCCACCAGAAACCGGGGAGCTGTTTTTT	TRBD2	TRBJ2-2	TRBV20-1	-	18
CSANGQGTETQYF	TGCAGCGCCAATGGACAGGGGACAGAGACCCAGTACTTC	TRBD1	TRBJ2-5	TRBV29-1	-	13
CASSMDRGDNQPQHF	TGTGCCAGTAGTATGGACAGGGGGGACAATCAGCCCCAGCATTTT	TRBD1	TRBJ1-5	TRBV19	-	15
CASSTDRGFGTIYF	TGTGCCAGCAGTACCGACAGGGGGTTCGGCACCATATATTTT	TRBD1	TRBJ1-3	TRBV6-5	few	14
CASGLVLQGWNRELFF	TGTGCTAGTGGTTTGGTACTTCAGGGGTGGAACCGGGAGCTGTTTTTT	-	TRBJ2-2	TRBV12-5	few	16
CASRRPGGFAKTQYF	TGTGCCAGCAGGAGACCAGGGGGTTTTGCCAAGACCCAGTACTTC	TRBD1	TRBJ2-5	TRBV11-2	-	15
CASSQGLAGYNEQFF	TGCGCCAGCAGCCAGGGACTAGCGGGCTACAATGAGCAGTTCTTC	TRBD2	TRBJ2-1	TRBV4-3	-	15
CASSFWAGANYGYTF	TGTGCCAGCAGTTTTTGGGCAGGGGCTAACTATGGCTACACCTTC	-	TRBJ1-2	TRBV28	-	15
CAINPGRGANEQFF	TGTGCCATCAATCCGGGACGGGGGGCAAATGAGCAGTTCTTC	-	TRBJ2-1	TRBV10-3	-	14
CASSWRERGEQFF	TGTGCCAGCAGCTGGCGGGAGCGGGGCGAGCAGTTCTTC	TRBD2	TRBJ2-1	TRBV27	-	13
CASSQERGETQYF	TGCGCCAGCAGCCAAGAGAGGGGGGAGACCCAGTACTTC	-	TRBJ2-5	TRBV4-3	few	13
CASSLRGTVQETQYF	TGTGCCAGCAGCTTAAGAGGGACAGTCCAAGAGACCCAGTACTTC	TRBD1	TRBJ2-5	TRBV7-3	-	15
CASTIAGVGRDTQYF	TGTGCCAGCACTATAGCGGGAGTGGGGCGGGATACGCAGTATTTT	TRBD2	TRBJ2-3	TRBV6-1	-	15
CASSKIQETQYF	TGTGCCAGTAGCAAAATCCAAGAGACCCAGTACTTC	-	TRBJ2-5	TRBV19	-	12
CASSLDGTTNTGELFF	TGTGCCAGCAGCTTGGACGGGACAACGAACACCGGGGAGCTGTTTTTT	-	TRBJ2-2	TRBV5-4	-	16
CASSIGFTGGYTF	TGTGCCAGTAGTATCGGTTTTACGGGAGGCTACACCTTC	-	TRBJ1-2	TRBV19	once	13
CATSRVSGDNSPLHF	TGTGCCACCAGCAGAGTGAGCGGCGATAATTCACCCCTCCACTTT	-	TRBJ1-6	TRBV15	many	15
CASSLALNTGELFF	TGTGCCAGCAGCTTAGCCTTGAACACCGGGGAGCTGTTTTTT	-	TRBJ2-2	TRBV7-2	few	14
CASSSLGKLFF	TGTGCCAGCAGCTCCCTAGGAAAACTGTTTTTT	-	TRBJ1-4	TRBV5-6	few	11
CASSQDLDGRTQYF	TGTGCCAGCAGCCAAGATCTAGACGGCCGAACCCAGTACTTC	-	TRBJ2-5	TRBV3-1/TRBV3-2	-	14
CASSLDGTADF	TGTGCCAGCAGCTTGGATGGGACAGCGGACTTC	TRBD1	TRBJ2-7	TRBV5-6	-	11
CASSFPGSLSYEQYF	TGTGCCAGTAGTTTCCCGGGATCCCTTTCTTACGAGCAGTACTTC	-	TRBJ2-7	TRBV19	once	15
CSASRGTGNTGELFF	TGCAGTGCTAGTAGGGGGACAGGGAACACCGGGGAGCTGTTTTTT	TRBD1	TRBJ2-2	TRBV20-1	-	15
CASSRDPPGQGSDEQFF	TGTGCCAGTAGTCGCGACCCGCCCGGACAGGGGAGCGATGAGCAGTTCTTC	TRBD1	TRBJ2-1	TRBV19	few	17
CASSQLAINEQFF	TGTGCCAGTAGTCAACTAGCGATAAATGAGCAGTTCTTC	TRBD2	TRBJ2-1	TRBV19	-	13
CASSQLVSETQYF	TGTGCCAGTAGCCAACTAGTTTCAGAGACCCAGTACTTC	-	TRBJ2-5	TRBV19	many	13
CASSTSGTEQETQYF	TGTGCCAGCAGCACAAGCGGGACGGAACAAGAGACCCAGTACTTC	TRBD2	TRBJ2-5	TRBV9	-	15
CASSYLLTGRNQPQHF	TGTGCCAGCAGTTACCTACTTACAGGACGCAATCAGCCCCAGCATTTT	-	TRBJ1-5	TRBV6-5	-	16
CASSLVGTSGTDTQYF	TGTGCCAGCAGCTTAGTTGGGACTAGCGGGACAGATACGCAGTATTTT	TRBD2	TRBJ2-3	TRBV7-6	-	16
CASTNRATEAFF	TGTGCCAGCACCAACCGCGCGACTGAAGCTTTCTTT	-	TRBJ1-1	TRBV5-6	-	12
CASSIGGFPSYEQYF	TGTGCCAGTAGTATTGGAGGGTTTCCATCCTACGAGCAGTACTTC	-	TRBJ2-7	TRBV19	few	15
CASSYRDSHYEQYF	TGTGCCAGCAGTTACCGGGACTCGCACTACGAGCAGTACTTC	-	TRBJ2-7	TRBV6-5	-	14
CASSFARGDTEAFF	TGTGCCAGCAGCTTTGCCCGCGGAGACACTGAAGCTTTCTTT	-	TRBJ1-1	TRBV7-2	-	14
CASSPLQGARPEAFF	TGTGCCAGTAGTCCTCTACAGGGGGCGCGGCCTGAAGCTTTCTTT	TRBD1	TRBJ1-1	TRBV19	few	15
CASSPRAGAYEQYF	TGCGCCAGCAGCCCCCGAGCGGGAGCTTACGAGCAGTACTTC	TRBD2	TRBJ2-7	TRBV4-3	-	14
CASRGTPGELFF	TGTGCCAGCAGGGGGACACCCGGGGAGCTGTTTTTT	-	TRBJ2-2	TRBV2	-	12